The 14 T cell receptor beta chains presented below share a single source sample, sequenced in a study of T cell repertoires in cytomegalovirus infection (dated by TCRdb to between 2018 and 2021). Sequencing was carried out with an Illumina HiSeq 1500. TCRdb cleaned the public reads at Q25 with fastp, built clones with MiXCR and kept in-frame beta chains. All rows with the same CDR3 protein become a single entry with the most common DNA and genes. The sample table lists roughly 320,000 distinct CDR3 sequences, around 9.5% of them with a count of one. The ten largest make up about 4.5% of the sample. Input material: PBMCs. These receptors all stem from a human donor in good health (CMV status not recorded). Some clones in this sample may be carry-over from other donors' samples.

This clonotype was seen a handful of times. The chain links TRBV5-1 to TRBJ2-6; D not certain. Trimming removed 5 bases at V and 1 base at J, with 13 bases between. Germline loops: CDR1 SGHRS, CDR2 YFSETQ. The CDR3 spans 16 residues. The CDR3, as DNA: TGCGCCAGCAGTCACTCCGCCGGATCTGGGGCCAACGTCCTGACTTTC. Translated, it gives CASSHSAGSGANVLTF.

The chain combines TRBV7-2 with TRBJ1-6; D not resolved. The CDR3 runs to 15 residues. V was pared by 5 bases and J by 6 bases, with 14 bases between. The germline V gene encodes CDR1 SGHTA and CDR2 FQGNSA. The CDR3: CASSRSRESNSPLHF. CDR3 nucleotide sequence: TGTGCCAGCAGCCGGAGCCGGGAGTCTAATTCACCCCTCCACTTT.

This clonotype occurred a few times. The J gene is TRBJ1-1, the V gene TRBV7-9; TRBD1 is a possible D gene (6 bases). V dropped 1 base and J dropped 5 bases, with 8 bases sitting between them. The germline V gene encodes CDR1 SEHNR and CDR2 FQNEAQ (reference sequence). The CDR3 covers 13 residues. The chain's CDR3 is CASSLVQGTEAFF. CDR3 DNA sequence: TGTGCCAGCAGCTTAGTGCAGGGGACTGAAGCTTTCTTT.

Many counts were recorded for this clonotype. V and J are TRBV7-2 and TRBJ2-1; perhaps TRBD1 as D (5 bases). The V end lost 4 bases, the J end lost 4 bases, and 8 bases lay between the germline ends. The length of the CDR3 is 13 residues. Germline CDR1 is SGHTA and CDR2 is FQGNSA. The CDR3 bases are TGTGCCAGCAGCTGGGGCCCGTACAATGAGCAGTTCTTC. This gives the protein CASSWGPYNEQFF.

The V and J genes are TRBV19 and TRBJ1-3; D is unresolved. The CDR3 length is 15 residues. Trimming stripped 5 bases from V and 0 bases from J, with 11 bases between. The germline CDR1 and CDR2 sequences are LNHDA and SQIVND (reference sequence). The chain's CDR3 is CASSLQMSSGNTIYF. Here the CDR3 DNA reads TGTGCCAGTAGTCTACAGATGAGCTCTGGAAACACCATATATTTT. Together with reference TRBV19 and TRBJ1-3, the CDR3 gives the full variable domain: DGGITQSPKYLFRKEGQNVTLSCEQNLNHDAMYWYRQDPGQGLRLIYYSQIVNDFQKGDIAEGYSVSREKKESFPLTVTSAQKNPTAFYLCASSLQMSSGNTIYFGEGSWLTVV.

This clonotype has a handful of counts. In DNA form, the CDR3 reads TGTGCCACAGGAATAACAGGGGAGGAGTACTTC. It translates to CATGITGEEYF. The V call is TRBV7-4, the J call TRBJ2-7; tentatively, D is TRBD1 (7 bases). CDR3 size: 11 residues. Per germline, CDR1 SGHVT and CDR2 SQSDAQ. With 10 bases removed from V and 11 bases from J, the gap between germline ends came to 18 bases.

The chain combines TRBV4-3 with TRBJ2-3; D uncertain. V was pared by 1 base and J by 8 bases, with 7 bases between. Per germline, CDR1 LGHNA and CDR2 YSLEER. CDR3 length equals 12 residues. The CDR3 spells CASSQATGTQYF. Here the CDR3 DNA reads TGCGCCAGCAGCCAAGCCACGGGTACGCAGTATTTT.

V and J are TRBV28 and TRBJ1-5; D may be TRBD1 (5 bases). This CDR3 comprises 18 residues. Trimming left V 7 bases short and J 0 bases short, with 22 bases between. The germline CDR1 and CDR2 sequences are MDHEN and SYDVKM. CDR3 nucleotides: TGTGCCAGCACTCCTTGGGGGAAGGGGAGTGGTAGCAATCAGCCCCAGCATTTT. This codes for CASTPWGKGSGSNQPQHF.

This clonotype was counted ten times or more. This rearrangement joins TRBV7-2 to TRBJ2-7, with D possibly being TRBD2 (6 bases). The V end lost 5 bases, the J end lost 1 base, and 21 bases lay between the germline ends. CDR3 length equals 17 residues. Germline values: CDR1 SGHTA, CDR2 FQGNSA. The CDR3 here is CASSAQPRLGFSYEQYF. The CDR3 DNA reads as TGTGCCAGCAGCGCCCAGCCGCGACTAGGTTTTTCCTACGAGCAGTACTTC. Using reference TRBV7-2 and TRBJ2-7 for the parts outside the CDR3, the full variable domain is GAGVSQSPSNKVTEKGKDVELRCDPISGHTALYWYRQSLGQGLEFLIYFQGNSAPDKSGLPSDRFSAERTGGSVSTLTIQRTQQEDSAVYLCASSAQPRLGFSYEQYFGPGTRLTVT.

The chain employs TRBV4-2 and TRBJ1-5; unclear D gene. Germline CDR1 and CDR2: LGHNA and YNFKEQ. CDR3 size: 16 residues. V was shortened by 4 bases and J by 5 bases, with 18 bases between the two germline ends. CDR3 DNA: TGTGCCAGCAGCCTTACAGTGGGTTACAGTGATCAGCCCCAGCATTTT. This encodes CASSLTVGYSDQPQHF.

The table lists this clonotype with a few counts. This chain connects TRBV19 to TRBJ2-1, with TRBD1 matching over 8 bases. After removal of 5 bases from V and 8 bases from J, the junction contained 8 bases not matched to a gene. This CDR3 is built from 14 residues. The germline gives CDR1 LNHDA, CDR2 SQIVND (reference sequence). The CDR3 DNA sequence: TGTGCCAGTAGTTTTGGACAGGGTCGCGATGAGCAGTTCTTC. This translates into CASSFGQGRDEQFF.

This clonotype was counted between two and nine times. This chain connects TRBV7-2 to TRBJ2-7, with D perhaps TRBD1 (6 bases). V was cut by 1 base and J by 6 bases, with 10 bases left in between. Germline V gene data show CDR1 as SGHTA and CDR2 as FQGNSA. This CDR3 has 13 residues. CDR3 bases: TGTGCCAGCAGCTTAGGAAGACAGGTCGAGCAGTACTTC. Amino acids: CASSLGRQVEQYF. Full variable domain (outside the CDR3, taken from reference TRBV7-2 and TRBJ2-7): GAGVSQSPSNKVTEKGKDVELRCDPISGHTALYWYRQSLGQGLEFLIYFQGNSAPDKSGLPSDRFSAERTGGSVSTLTIQRTQQEDSAVYLCASSLGRQVEQYFGPGTRLTVT.

The rearrangement links TRBV19 to TRBJ2-2; no clear D gene. The CDR3 sequence is 16 residues long. Germline V gene data show CDR1 as LNHDA and CDR2 as SQIVND (reference sequence). V was pared by 10 bases and J by 4 bases, with 22 bases between. The CDR3 protein is CAIGRRVSGRTGELFF. The DNA for the CDR3 is TGTGCCATTGGACGAAGGGTGTCTGGGCGCACCGGGGAGCTGTTTTTT.

This clonotype was observed many times. The chain uses TRBV7-2 and TRBJ1-5; D is undetermined. The CDR3 length is 12 residues. V was trimmed by 3 bases and J by 6 bases, leaving 6 bases between them. CDR1 and CDR2 (germline): SGHTA, FQGNSA. The CDR3 is CASSFEGQPQHF. The CDR3 nucleotides are TGTGCCAGCAGCTTTGAGGGTCAGCCCCAGCATTTT.